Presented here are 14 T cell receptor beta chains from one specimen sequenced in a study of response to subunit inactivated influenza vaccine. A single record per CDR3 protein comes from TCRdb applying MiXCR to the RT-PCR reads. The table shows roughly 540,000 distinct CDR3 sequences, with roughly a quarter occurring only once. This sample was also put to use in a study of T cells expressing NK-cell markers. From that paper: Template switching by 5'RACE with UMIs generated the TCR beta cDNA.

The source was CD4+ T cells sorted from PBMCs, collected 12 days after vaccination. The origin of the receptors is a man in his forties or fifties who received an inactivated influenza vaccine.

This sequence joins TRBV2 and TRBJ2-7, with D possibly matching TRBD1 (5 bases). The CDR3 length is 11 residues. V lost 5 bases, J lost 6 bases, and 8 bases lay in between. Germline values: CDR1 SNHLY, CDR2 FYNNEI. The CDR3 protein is CASSIRGEQYF. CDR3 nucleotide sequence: TGTGCCAGCAGTATTAGGGGCGAGCAGTACTTC. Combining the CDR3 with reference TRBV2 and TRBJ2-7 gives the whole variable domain EPEVTQTPSHQVTQMGQEVILRCVPISNHLYFYWYRQILGQKVEFLVSFYNNEISEKSEIFDDQFSVERPDGSNFTLKIRSTKLEDSAMYFCASSIRGEQYFGPGTRLTVT.

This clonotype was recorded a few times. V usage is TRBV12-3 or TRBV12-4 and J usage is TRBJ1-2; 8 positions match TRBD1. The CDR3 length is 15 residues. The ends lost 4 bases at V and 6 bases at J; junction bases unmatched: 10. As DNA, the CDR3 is TGTGCCAGCAGTTCCACCACAGGGGGTGTCAATGGCTACACCTTC. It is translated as CASSSTTGGVNGYTF.

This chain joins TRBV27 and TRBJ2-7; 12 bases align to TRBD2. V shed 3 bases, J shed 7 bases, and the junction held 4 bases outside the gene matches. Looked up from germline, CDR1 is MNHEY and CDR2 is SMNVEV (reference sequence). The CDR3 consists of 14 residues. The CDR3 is CASSLTSGGREQYF. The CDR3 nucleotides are TGTGCCAGCAGTTTGACTAGCGGGGGAAGGGAGCAGTACTTC.

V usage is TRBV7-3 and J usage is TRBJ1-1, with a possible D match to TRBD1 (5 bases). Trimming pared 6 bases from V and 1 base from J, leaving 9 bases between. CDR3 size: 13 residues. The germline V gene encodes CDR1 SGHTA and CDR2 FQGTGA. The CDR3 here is CASSLQENTEAFF. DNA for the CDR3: TGTGCCAGCAGTTTACAGGAGAACACTGAAGCTTTCTTT.

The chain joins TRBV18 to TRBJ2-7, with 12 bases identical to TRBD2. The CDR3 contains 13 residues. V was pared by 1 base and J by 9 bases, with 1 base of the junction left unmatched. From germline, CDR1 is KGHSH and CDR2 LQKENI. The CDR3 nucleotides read TGTGCCAGCTCACCACGGACTAGCGGGACGCAGTACTTC. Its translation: CASSPRTSGTQYF.

CDR3: CASSLKPADTQYF. CDR3 DNA: TGTGCCAGCAGTCTCAAACCCGCAGATACGCAGTATTTT. This rearrangement joins TRBV27 to TRBJ2-3; D gene uncertain. V lost 5 bases and J 4 bases, leaving 10 bases between the germline ends. Germline V lookup: CDR1 MNHEY, CDR2 SMNVEV (reference sequence). The CDR3 extends over 13 amino acids.

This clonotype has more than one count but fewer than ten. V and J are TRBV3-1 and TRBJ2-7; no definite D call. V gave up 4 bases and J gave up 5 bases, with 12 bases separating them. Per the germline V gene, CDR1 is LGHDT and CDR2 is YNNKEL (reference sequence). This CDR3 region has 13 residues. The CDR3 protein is CASSRGQSHEQYF. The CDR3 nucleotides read TGTGCCAGCAGCCGAGGCCAAAGCCACGAGCAGTACTTC.

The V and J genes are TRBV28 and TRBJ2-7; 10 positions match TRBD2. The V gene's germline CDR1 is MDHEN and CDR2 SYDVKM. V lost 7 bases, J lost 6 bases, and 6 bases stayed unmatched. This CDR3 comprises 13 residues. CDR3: CASTPAGGSEQYF. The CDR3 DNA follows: TGTGCCAGCACCCCAGCGGGAGGGTCCGAGCAGTACTTC.

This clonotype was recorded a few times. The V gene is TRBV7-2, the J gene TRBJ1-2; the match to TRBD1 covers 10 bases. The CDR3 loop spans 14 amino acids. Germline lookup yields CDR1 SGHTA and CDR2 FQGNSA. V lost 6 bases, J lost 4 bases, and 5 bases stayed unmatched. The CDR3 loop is CASRGTGASYGYTF. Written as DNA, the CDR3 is TGTGCCAGCAGGGGGACAGGGGCAAGCTATGGCTACACCTTC.

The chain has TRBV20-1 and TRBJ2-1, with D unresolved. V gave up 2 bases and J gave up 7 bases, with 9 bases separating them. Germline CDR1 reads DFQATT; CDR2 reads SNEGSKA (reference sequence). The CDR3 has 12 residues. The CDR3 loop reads CSARKSRNEQFF. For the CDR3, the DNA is TGCAGTGCTAGAAAGAGCAGAAATGAGCAGTTCTTC.

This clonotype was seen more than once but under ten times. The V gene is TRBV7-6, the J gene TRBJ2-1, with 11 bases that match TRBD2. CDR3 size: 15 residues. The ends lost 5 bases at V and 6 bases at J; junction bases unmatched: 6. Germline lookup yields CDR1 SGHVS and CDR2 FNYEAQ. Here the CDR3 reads CASSKAGTSGNEQFF. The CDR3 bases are TGTGCCAGCAGCAAAGCCGGGACTAGCGGCAATGAGCAGTTCTTC.

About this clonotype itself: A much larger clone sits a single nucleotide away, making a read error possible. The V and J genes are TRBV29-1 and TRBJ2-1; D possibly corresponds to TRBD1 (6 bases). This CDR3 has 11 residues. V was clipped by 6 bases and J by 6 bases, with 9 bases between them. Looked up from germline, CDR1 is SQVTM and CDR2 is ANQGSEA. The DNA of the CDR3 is TGCAGCGTGGGACACTCCAATGAGCAGTTCTTC. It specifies CSVGHSNEQFF.

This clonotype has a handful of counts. CDR3 DNA: TGCAGTGCTATTCCCCCTCCTAGCGGGAGAAGGAATGAGCAGTTCTTC. Its translation is CSAIPPPSGRRNEQFF. The genes are TRBV20-1 and TRBJ2-1, with TRBD2 matching over 10 bases. With V trimmed by 4 bases and J by 7 bases, 13 bases remained unmatched. Looked up from germline, CDR1 is DFQATT and CDR2 is SNEGSKA (reference sequence). This CDR3 is built from 16 residues.

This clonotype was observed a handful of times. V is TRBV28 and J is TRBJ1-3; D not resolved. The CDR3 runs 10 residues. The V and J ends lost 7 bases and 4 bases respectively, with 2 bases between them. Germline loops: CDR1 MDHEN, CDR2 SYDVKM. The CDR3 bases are TGTGCCAGCAAAGGAAACACCATATATTTT. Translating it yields CASKGNTIYF. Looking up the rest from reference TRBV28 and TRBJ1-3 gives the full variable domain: DVKVTQSSRYLVKRTGEKVFLECVQDMDHENMFWYRQDPGLGLRLIYFSYDVKMKEKGDIPEGYSVSREKKERFSLILESASTNQTSMYLCASKGNTIYFGEGSWLTVV.